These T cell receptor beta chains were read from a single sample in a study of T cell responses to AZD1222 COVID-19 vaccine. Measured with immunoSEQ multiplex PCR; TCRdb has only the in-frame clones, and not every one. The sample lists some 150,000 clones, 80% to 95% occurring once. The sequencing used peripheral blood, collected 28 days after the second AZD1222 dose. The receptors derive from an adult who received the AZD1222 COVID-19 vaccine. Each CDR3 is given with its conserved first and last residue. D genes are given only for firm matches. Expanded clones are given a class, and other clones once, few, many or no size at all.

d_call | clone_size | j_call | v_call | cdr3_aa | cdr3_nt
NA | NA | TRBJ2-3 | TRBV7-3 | CASSLEGGRGTDTQYF | TGTGCCAGCAGCTTGGAGGGGGGGCGCGGCACAGATACGCAGTATTTT
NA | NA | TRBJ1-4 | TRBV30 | CAWSVHSAPNEKLFF | TGTGCCTGGAGTGTACACTCGGCCCCGAATGAAAAACTGTTTTTT
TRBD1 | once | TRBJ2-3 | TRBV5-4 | CASSSTRGTDTQYF | TGTGCCAGCAGCTCCACCAGGGGGACAGATACGCAGTATTTT
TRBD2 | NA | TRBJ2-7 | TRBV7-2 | CASSHSGSNFYEQYF | TGTGCCAGCAGCCATAGCGGGAGTAACTTCTACGAGCAGTACTTC
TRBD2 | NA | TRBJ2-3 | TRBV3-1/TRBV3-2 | CASSQGTSGTDTQYF | TGTGCCAGCAGCCAAGGGACTAGCGGCACAGATACGCAGTATTTT
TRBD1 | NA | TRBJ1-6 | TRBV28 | CASSRAGGDSPLHF | TGTGCCAGCAGTCGGGCAGGGGGCGATTCACCCCTCCACTTT
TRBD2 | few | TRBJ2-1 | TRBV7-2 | CASSERLAGYNEQFF | TGTGCCAGCAGCGAGCGACTAGCGGGGTACAATGAGCAGTTCTTC
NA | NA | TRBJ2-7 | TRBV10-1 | CASSELGTKVFEQYF | TGCGCCAGCAGTGAATTAGGGACAAAGGTCTTCGAGCAGTACTTC
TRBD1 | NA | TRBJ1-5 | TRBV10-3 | CATCKQGAEQPQHF | TGTGCCACCTGTAAACAGGGGGCTGAACAGCCCCAGCATTTT
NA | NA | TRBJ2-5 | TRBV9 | CASSVGGGQETQYF | TGTGCCAGCAGCGTAGGTGGAGGCCAAGAGACCCAGTACTTC
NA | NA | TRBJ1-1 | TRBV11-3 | CASSFGAGTEAFF | TGTGCCAGCAGCTTTGGGGCAGGGACTGAAGCTTTCTTT
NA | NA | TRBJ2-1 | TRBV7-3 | CASSSAHYNEQFF | TGTGCCAGCAGCTCCGCCCACTACAATGAGCAGTTCTTC
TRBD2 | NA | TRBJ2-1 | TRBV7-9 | CASSTRTSVRGEQFF | TGTGCCAGCAGCACAAGGACTAGCGTTAGAGGTGAGCAGTTCTTC
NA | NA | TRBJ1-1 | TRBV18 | CASSPRATGLVEMNTEAFF | TGTGCCAGCTCACCACGGGCCACAGGGTTGGTCGAGATGAACACTGAAGCTTTCTTT
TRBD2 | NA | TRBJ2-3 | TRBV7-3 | CASSLTGAGLGAQYF | TGTGCCAGCAGCTTAACGGGAGCGGGGCTAGGGGCGCAGTATTTT
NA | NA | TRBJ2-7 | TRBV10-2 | CASSERGFSSYEQYF | TGCGCCAGCAGTGAGAGGGGCTTCAGCTCCTACGAGCAGTACTTC
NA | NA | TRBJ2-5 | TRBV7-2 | CASSLVAAGETQYF | TGTGCCAGCAGCTTAGTAGCGGCCGGAGAGACCCAGTACTTC
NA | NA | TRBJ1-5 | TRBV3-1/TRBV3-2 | CASSQDVGSGNQPQHF | TGTGCCAGCAGCCAAGACGTGGGGAGTGGCAATCAGCCCCAGCATTTT
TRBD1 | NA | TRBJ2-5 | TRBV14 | CASSQVVQGAQYF | TGTGCCAGCAGCCAAGTAGTCCAGGGGGCCCAGTACTTC
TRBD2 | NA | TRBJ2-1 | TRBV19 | CASSVRTSGGSYNEQFF | TGTGCCAGTAGTGTGAGGACTAGCGGGGGTTCCTACAATGAGCAGTTCTTC
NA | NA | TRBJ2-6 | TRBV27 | CAAQGSGANVLTF | TGTGCCGCACAGGGTTCGGGGGCCAACGTCCTGACTTTC
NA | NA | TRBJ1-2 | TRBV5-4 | CASSLLGGLYVGYTF | TGTGCCAGCAGCTTGTTGGGGGGCCTCTATGTAGGCTACACCTTC
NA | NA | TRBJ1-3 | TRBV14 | CASSQDRVGWGNTIYF | TGTGCCAGCAGCCAAGACCGGGTAGGATGGGGAAACACCATATATTTT
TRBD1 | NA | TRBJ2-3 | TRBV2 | CASSGTGTLNTQYF | TGTGCCAGCAGCGGGACAGGAACCCTTAATACGCAGTATTTT
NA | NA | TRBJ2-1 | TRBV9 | CASSQNVIPPNEQFF | TGTGCCAGCAGCCAAAATGTTATTCCGCCCAATGAGCAGTTCTTC
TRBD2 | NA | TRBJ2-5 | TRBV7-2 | CASSPQWGLAGVETQYF | TGTGCCAGCAGCCCTCAGTGGGGACTAGCGGGAGTAGAGACCCAGTACTTC
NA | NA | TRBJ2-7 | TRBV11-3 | CASSWLAYEQYF | TGTGCCAGCAGCTGGCTTGCCTACGAGCAGTACTTC
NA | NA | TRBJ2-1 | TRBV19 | CASSIGLVFYNEQFF | TGTGCCAGTAGTATAGGACTAGTGTTCTACAATGAGCAGTTCTTC
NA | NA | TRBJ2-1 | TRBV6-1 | CASSELALSYNEQFF | TGTGCCAGCAGTGAACTAGCGTTATCCTACAATGAGCAGTTCTTC
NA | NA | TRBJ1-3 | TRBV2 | CASSDVVDGNTIYF | TGTGCCAGCAGTGACGTGGTCGATGGAAACACCATATATTTT
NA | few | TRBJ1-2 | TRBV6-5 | CASSYSFGIYGYTF | TGTGCCAGCAGTTATTCGTTCGGGATCTATGGCTACACCTTC
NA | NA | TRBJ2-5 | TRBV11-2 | CASSLVQETQYF | TGTGCCAGCAGCTTGGTACAAGAGACCCAGTACTTC
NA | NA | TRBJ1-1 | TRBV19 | CASSAETGNTEAFF | TGTGCCAGTAGTGCGGAGACAGGAAACACTGAAGCTTTCTTT
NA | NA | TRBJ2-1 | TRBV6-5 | CASSYGTPNYNEQFF | TGTGCCAGCAGTTACGGGACACCCAACTACAATGAGCAGTTCTTC
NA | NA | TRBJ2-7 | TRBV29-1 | CSVSAAGEQYF | TGCAGCGTTTCCGCCGCAGGCGAGCAGTACTTC
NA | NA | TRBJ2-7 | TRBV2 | CASSVLIYSYEQYF | TGTGCCAGCAGTGTCCTAATCTACTCCTACGAGCAGTACTTC
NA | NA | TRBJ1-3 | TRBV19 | CASSMVSPGSSGNTIYF | TGTGCCAGTAGTATGGTGTCTCCGGGCTCCTCTGGAAACACCATATATTTT
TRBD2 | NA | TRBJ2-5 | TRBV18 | CASLSPSAGKETQYF | TGTGCCAGCCTATCACCCTCAGCGGGGAAAGAGACCCAGTACTTC
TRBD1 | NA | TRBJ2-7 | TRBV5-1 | CASSLGSPGQGPHEQYF | TGCGCCAGCAGCTTGGGTTCTCCGGGACAGGGCCCCCACGAGCAGTACTTC
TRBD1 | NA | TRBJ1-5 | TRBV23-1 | CASSGTGDRQPQHF | TGCGCCAGCAGCGGGACAGGGGATCGTCAGCCCCAGCATTTT